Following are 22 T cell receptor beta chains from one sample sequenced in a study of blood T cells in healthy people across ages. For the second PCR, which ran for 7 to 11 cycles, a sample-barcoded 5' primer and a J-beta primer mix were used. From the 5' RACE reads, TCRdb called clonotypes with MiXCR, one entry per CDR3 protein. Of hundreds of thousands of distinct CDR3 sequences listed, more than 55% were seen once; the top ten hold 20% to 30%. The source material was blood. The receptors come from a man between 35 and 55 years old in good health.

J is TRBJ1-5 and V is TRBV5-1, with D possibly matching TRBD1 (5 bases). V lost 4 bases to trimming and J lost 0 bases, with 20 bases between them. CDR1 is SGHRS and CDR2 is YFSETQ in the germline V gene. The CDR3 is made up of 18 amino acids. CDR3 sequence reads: CASSRSNDSYNSNQPQHF. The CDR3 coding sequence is TGCGCCAGCAGCCGATCCAATGACAGTTACAATAGCAATCAGCCCCAGCATTTT.

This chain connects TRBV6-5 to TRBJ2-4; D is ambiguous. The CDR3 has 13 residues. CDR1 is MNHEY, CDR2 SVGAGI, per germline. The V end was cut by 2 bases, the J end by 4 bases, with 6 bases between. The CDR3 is CASSYGHKNIQYF. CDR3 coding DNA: TGTGCCAGCAGTTACGGCCATAAAAACATTCAGTACTTC.

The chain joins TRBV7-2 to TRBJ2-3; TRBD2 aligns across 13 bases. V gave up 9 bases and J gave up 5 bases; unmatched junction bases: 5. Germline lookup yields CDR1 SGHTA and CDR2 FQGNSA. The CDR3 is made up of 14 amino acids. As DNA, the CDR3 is TGTGCCAGTCGACTAGCGGGAGGTGAAGATACGCAGTATTTT. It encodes CASRLAGGEDTQYF.

The CDR3 sequence: CASNWGFQDTQYF. CDR3 in DNA: TGTGCCAGCAATTGGGGGTTTCAAGATACGCAGTATTTT. This rearrangement joins TRBV28 to TRBJ2-3, with D possibly being TRBD1 or TRBD2 (5 bases each). The CDR3 consists of 13 residues. V lost 7 bases and J 5 bases, leaving 13 bases between the germline ends. Germline V gene sequence: CDR1 MDHEN, CDR2 SYDVKM. The variable domain in full, with the rest retrieved from reference TRBV28 and TRBJ2-3, is DVKVTQSSRYLVKRTGEKVFLECVQDMDHENMFWYRQDPGLGLRLIYFSYDVKMKEKGDIPEGYSVSREKKERFSLILESASTNQTSMYLCASNWGFQDTQYFGPGTRLTVL.

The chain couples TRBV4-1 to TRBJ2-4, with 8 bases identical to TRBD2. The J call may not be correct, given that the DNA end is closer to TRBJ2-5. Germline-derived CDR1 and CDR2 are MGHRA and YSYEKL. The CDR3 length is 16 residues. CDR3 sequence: CASSQEVGRGQETQYF. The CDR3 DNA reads TGCGCCAGCAGCCAAGAGGTCGGGAGGGGGCAAGAGACCCAGTACTTC.

The CDR3 bases are TGTGCCAGCAGTACCTTGCGCCAAGAGACCCAGTACTTC. Translating it yields CASSTLRQETQYF. This chain connects TRBV12-3 or TRBV12-4 to TRBJ2-5, with no clear D. The CDR3 loop spans 13 amino acids. V lost 5 bases, J lost 1 base, and 8 bases lay in between.

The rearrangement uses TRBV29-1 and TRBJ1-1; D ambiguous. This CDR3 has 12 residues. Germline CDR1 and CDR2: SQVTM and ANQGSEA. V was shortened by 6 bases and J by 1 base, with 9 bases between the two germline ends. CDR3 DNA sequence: TGCAGCGTCCTTACCTCGAACACTGAAGCTTTCTTT. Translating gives CSVLTSNTEAFF. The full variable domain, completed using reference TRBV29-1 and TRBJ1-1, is SAVISQKPSRDICQRGTSLTIQCQVDSQVTMMFWYRQQPGQSLTLIATANQGSEATYESGFVIDKFPISRPNLTFSTLTVSNMSPEDSSIYLCSVLTSNTEAFFGQGTRLTVV.

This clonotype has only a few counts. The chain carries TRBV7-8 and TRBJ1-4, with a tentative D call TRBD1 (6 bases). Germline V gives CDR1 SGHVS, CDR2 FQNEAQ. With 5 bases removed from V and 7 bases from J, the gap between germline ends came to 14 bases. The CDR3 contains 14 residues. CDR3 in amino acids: CASSPFGGREKLFF. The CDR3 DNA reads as TGTGCCAGCAGCCCATTCGGGGGGCGTGAAAAACTGTTTTTT. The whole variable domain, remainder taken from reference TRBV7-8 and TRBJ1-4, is GAGVSQSPRYKVAKRGQDVALRCDPISGHVSLFWYQQALGQGPEFLTYFQNEAQLDKSGLPSDRFFAERPEGSVSTLKIQRTQQEDSAVYLCASSPFGGREKLFFGSGTQLSVL.

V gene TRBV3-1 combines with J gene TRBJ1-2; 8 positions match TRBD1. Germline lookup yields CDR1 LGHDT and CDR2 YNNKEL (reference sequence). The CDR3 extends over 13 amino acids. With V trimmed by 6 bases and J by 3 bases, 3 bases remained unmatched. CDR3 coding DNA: TGTGCCAGCAGGCAGGGACAGGACTATGGCTACACCTTC. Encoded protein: CASRQGQDYGYTF.

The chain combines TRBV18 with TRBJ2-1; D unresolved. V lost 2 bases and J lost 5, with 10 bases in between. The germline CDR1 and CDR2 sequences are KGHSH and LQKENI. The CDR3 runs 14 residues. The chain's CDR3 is CASSPTRQDNEQFF. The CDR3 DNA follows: TGTGCCAGCTCACCAACGCGCCAGGACAATGAGCAGTTCTTC.

The CDR3, as DNA: TGCGCCAGCAGCCAAGATTCGGGGAGGGACAGGTCCTACGAGCAGTACTTC. Translated: CASSQDSGRDRSYEQYF. The V call is TRBV4-3, the J call TRBJ2-7; TRBD1 is a possible D gene (8 bases). V was pared by 0 bases and J by 1 base, with 16 bases between. The CDR3 contains 17 residues. Germline CDR1 and CDR2: LGHNA and YSLEER.

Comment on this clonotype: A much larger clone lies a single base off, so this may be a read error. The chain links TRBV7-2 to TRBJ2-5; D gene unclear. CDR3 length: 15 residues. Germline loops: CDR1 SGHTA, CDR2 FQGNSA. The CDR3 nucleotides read TGTGCCAGCAGCTTAGCGCCCGGAAGCCAAGAGACCCGGTACTTC. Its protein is CASSLAPGSQETRYF.

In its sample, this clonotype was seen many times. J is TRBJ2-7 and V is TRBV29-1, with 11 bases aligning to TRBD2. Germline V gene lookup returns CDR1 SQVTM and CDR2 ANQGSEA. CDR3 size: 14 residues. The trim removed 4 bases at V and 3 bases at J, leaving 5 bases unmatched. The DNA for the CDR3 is TGCAGCGTTGGAGGGACTAGCGGCTACTACGAGCAGTACTTC. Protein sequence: CSVGGTSGYYEQYF.

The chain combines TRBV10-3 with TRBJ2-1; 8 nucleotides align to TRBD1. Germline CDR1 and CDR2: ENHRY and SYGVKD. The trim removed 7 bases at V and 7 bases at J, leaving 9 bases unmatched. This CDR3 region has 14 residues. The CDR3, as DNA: TGTGCCATCACCGACCTTACAGGGGGTAATGAGCAGTTCTTC. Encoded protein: CAITDLTGGNEQFF.

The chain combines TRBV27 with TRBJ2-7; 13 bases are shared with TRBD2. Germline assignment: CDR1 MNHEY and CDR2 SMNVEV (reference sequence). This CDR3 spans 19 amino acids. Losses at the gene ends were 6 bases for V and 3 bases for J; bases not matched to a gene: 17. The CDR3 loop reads CASSQMAPGLAGTNYEQYF. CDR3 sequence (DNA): TGTGCCAGCAGCCAAATGGCCCCGGGACTAGCGGGGACTAACTACGAGCAGTACTTC.

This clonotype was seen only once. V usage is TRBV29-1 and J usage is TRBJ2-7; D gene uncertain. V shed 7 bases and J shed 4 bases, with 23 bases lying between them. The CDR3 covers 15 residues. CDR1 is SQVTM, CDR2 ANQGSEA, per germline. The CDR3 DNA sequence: TGCAGCGCCTCGACCCTCGGATCAGTGGGATACGAGCAGTACTTC. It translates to CSASTLGSVGYEQYF.

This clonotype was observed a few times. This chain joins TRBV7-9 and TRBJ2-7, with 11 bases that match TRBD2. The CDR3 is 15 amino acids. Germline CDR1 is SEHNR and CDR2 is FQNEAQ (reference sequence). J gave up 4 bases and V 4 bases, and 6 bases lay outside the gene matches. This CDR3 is CASSSSSGRIYEQYF. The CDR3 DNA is TGTGCCAGCAGCTCCTCTAGCGGGAGGATATACGAGCAGTACTTC.

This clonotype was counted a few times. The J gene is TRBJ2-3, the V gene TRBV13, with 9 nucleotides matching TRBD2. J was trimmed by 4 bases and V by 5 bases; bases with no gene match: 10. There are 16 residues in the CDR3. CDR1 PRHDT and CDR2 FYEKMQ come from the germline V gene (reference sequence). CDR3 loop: CASSLSTSGGADTQYF. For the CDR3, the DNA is TGTGCCAGCAGCCTCTCGACTAGCGGAGGGGCAGATACGCAGTATTTT.

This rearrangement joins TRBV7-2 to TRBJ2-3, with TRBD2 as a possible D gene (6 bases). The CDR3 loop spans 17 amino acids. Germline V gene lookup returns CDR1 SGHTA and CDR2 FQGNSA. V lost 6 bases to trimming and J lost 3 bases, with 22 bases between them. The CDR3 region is CASSSQIRGSFTDTQYF. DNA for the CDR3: TGTGCCAGCAGTTCCCAGATCCGGGGGAGCTTTACAGATACGCAGTATTTT.

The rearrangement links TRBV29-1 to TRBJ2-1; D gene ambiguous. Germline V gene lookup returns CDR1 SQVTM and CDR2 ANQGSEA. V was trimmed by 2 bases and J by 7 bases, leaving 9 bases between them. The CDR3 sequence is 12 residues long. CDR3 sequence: CSVETWLNEQFF. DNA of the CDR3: TGCAGCGTTGAAACTTGGCTTAATGAGCAGTTCTTC.

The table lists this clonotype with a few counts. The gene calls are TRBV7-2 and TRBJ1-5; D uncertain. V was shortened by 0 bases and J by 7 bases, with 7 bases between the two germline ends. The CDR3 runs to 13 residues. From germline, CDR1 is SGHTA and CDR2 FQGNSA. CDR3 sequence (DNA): TGTGCCAGCAGCTTAGCCGGGGAACAGCCCCAGCATTTT. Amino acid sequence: CASSLAGEQPQHF.

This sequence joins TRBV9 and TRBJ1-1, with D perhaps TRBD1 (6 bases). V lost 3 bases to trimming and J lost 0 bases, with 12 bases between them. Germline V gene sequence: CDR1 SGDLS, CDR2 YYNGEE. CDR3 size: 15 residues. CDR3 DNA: TGTGCCAGCAGCGCCGCCGGGACACTGAACACTGAAGCTTTCTTT. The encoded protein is CASSAAGTLNTEAFF.